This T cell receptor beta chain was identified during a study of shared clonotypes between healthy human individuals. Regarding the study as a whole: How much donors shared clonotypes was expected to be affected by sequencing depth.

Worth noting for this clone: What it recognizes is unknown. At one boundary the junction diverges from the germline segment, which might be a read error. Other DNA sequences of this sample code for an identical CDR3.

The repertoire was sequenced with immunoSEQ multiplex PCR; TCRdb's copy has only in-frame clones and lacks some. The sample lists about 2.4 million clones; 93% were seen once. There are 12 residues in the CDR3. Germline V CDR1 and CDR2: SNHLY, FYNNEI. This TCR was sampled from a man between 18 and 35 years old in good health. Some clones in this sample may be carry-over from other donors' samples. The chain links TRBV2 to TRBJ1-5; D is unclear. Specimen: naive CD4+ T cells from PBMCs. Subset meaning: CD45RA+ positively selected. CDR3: CASSGGNQPQHF. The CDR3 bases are TGTGCCAGTAGTGGTGGCAATCAGCCCCAGCATTTT.